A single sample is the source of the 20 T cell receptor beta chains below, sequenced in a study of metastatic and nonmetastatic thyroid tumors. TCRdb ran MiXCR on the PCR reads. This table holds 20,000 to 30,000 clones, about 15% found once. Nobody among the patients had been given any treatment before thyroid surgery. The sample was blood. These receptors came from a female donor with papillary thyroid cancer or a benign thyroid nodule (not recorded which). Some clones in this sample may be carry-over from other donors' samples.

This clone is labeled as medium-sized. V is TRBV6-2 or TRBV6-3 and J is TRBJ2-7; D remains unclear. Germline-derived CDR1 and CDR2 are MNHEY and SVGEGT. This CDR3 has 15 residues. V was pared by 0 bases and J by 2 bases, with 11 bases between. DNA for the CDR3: TGTGCCAGCAGTTACTCTCGAGGAACTGCCTACGAGCAGTACTTC. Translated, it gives CASSYSRGTAYEQYF.

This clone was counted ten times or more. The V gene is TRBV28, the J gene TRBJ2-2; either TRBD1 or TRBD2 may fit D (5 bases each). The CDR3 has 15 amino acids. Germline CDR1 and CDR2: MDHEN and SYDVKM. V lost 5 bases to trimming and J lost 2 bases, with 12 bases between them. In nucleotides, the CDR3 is TGTGCCAGCAGTGAGAGGGGCAGTAACACCGGGGAGCTGTTTTTT. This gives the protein CASSERGSNTGELFF.

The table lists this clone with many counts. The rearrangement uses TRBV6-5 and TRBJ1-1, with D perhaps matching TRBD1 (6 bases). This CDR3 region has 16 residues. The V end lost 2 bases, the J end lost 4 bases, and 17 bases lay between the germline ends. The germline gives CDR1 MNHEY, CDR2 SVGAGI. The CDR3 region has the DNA TGTGCCAGCAGTTACCTCCCGGGGGCAGGGAGCACTGAAGCTTTCTTT. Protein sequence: CASSYLPGAGSTEAFF.

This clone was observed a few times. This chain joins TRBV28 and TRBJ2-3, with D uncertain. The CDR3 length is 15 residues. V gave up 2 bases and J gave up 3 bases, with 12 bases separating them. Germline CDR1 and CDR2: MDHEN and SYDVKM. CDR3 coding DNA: TGTGCCAGCAGTTTAGTGGGATTGGAGACAGATACGCAGTATTTT. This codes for CASSLVGLETDTQYF.

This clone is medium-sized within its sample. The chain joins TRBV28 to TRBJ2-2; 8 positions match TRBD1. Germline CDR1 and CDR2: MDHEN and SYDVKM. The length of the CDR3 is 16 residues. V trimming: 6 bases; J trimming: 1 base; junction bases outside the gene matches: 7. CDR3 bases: TGTGCCAGCAGATCTACCGGGACAGGGAACACCGGGGAGCTGTTTTTT. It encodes CASRSTGTGNTGELFF.

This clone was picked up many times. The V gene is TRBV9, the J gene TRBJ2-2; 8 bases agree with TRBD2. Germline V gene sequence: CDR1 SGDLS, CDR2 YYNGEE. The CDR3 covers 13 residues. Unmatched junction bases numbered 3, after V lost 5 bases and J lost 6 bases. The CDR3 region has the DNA TGTGCCAGCAGTATAGCGGGACCCGGGGAGCTGTTTTTT. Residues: CASSIAGPGELFF.

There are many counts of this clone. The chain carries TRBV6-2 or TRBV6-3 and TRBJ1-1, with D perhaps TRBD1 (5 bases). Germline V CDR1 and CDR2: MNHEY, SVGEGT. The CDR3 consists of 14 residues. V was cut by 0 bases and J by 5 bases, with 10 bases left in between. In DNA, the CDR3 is TGTGCCAGCAGTTACTCGGGGGGGAGGACTGAAGCTTTCTTT. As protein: CASSYSGGRTEAFF.

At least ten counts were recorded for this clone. The CDR3 loop is CASSLSGQGRGYTF. The CDR3 DNA is TGTGCCAGCAGTTTATCCGGACAGGGTAGGGGCTACACCTTC. The V call is TRBV28, the J call TRBJ1-2, with 8 nucleotides matching TRBD1. CDR1 is MDHEN, CDR2 SYDVKM, per germline. CDR3 size: 14 residues. Trimming removed 1 base from V and 8 bases from J; junction bases left unmatched: 6.

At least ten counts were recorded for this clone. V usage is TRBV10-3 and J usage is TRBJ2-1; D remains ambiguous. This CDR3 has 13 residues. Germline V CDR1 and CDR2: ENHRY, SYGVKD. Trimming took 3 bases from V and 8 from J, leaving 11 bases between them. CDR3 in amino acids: CAISDIGFDEQFF. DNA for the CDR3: TGTGCCATCAGTGATATAGGGTTCGATGAGCAGTTCTTC.

In nucleotides, the CDR3 is TGCGCCAGCAGCCACACCCTGGGAACGTACCAAGAGACCCAGTACTTC. Translation: CASSHTLGTYQETQYF. The chain carries TRBV4-1 and TRBJ2-5; D remains ambiguous. V lost 3 bases and J 0 bases, leaving 14 bases between the germline ends. Germline-derived CDR1 and CDR2 are MGHRA and YSYEKL. This CDR3 is 16 amino acids long.

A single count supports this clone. The CDR3 sequence: CSARDQLAGVSEQYF. The CDR3 coding sequence is TGCAGTGCTAGAGACCAACTAGCGGGGGTTTCCGAGCAGTACTTC. This chain uses TRBV20-1 with TRBJ2-7, with 11 bases that match TRBD2. Looked up from germline, CDR1 is DFQATT and CDR2 is SNEGSKA (reference sequence). Unmatched junction bases numbered 7, after V lost 0 bases and J lost 6 bases. There are 15 residues in the CDR3.

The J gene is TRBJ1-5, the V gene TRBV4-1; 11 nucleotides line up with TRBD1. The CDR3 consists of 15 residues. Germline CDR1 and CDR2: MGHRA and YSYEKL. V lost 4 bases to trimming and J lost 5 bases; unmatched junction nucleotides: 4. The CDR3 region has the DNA TGCGCCAGCAGCCGCGGGACAGGGGGGTATCAGCCCCAGCATTTT. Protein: CASSRGTGGYQPQHF.

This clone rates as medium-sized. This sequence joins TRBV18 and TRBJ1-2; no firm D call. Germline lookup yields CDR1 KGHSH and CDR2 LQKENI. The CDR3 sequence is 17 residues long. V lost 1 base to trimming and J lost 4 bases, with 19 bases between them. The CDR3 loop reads CASSPQGPAALPYGYTF. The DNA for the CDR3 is TGTGCCAGCTCACCACAGGGTCCTGCCGCCCTCCCCTATGGCTACACCTTC.

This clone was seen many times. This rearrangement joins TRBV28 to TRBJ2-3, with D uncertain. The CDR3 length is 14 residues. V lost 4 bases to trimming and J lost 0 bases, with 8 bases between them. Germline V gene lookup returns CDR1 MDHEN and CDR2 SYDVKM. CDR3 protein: CASSSPPSTDTQYF. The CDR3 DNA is TGTGCCAGCAGTTCCCCCCCCAGCACAGATACGCAGTATTTT.

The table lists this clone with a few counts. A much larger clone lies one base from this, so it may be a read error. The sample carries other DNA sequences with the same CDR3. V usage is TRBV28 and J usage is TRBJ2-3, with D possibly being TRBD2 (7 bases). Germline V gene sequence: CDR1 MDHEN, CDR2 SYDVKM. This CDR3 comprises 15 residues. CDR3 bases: TGTGCCAGCCGCTTTTCGGGGGGCCCCAGAGATACTCAGTATTTT. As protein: CASRFSGGPRDTQYF. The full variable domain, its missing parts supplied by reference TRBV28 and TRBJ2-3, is DVKVTQSSRYLVKRTGEKVFLECVQDMDHENMFWYRQDPGLGLRLIYFSYDVKMKEKGDIPEGYSVSREKKERFSLILESASTNQTSMYLCASRFSGGPRDTQYFGPGTRLTVL.

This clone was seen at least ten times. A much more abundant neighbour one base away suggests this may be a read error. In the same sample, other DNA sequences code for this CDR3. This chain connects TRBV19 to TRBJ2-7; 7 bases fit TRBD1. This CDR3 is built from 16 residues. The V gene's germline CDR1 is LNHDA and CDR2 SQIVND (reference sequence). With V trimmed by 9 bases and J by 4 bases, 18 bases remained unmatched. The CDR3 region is CASSARQGWQGYEQYF. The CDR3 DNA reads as TGTGCCAGCAGTGCTCGACAGGGATGGCAGGGGTACGAGCAGTACTTC.

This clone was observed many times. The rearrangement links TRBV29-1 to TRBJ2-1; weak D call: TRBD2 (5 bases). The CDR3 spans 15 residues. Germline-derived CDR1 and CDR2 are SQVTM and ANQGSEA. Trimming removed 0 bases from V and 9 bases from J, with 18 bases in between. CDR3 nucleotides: TGCAGCGTTGAAGATCCGGGGTCCCGCCGGGGTGAGCAGTTCTTC. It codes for CSVEDPGSRRGEQFF.

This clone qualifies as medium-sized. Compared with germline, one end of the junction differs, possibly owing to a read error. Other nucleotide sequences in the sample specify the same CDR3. The CDR3 spells CASRQTLGLDTGTQYF. The CDR3 DNA is TGCGCCAGCAGACAAACCCTTGGACTCGACACAGGTACGCAGTATTTT. The chain uses TRBV10-1 and TRBJ2-3, with D perhaps being TRBD1 or TRBD2 (5 bases each). CDR3 length equals 16 residues. CDR1 WNHNN and CDR2 SYGVQD come from the germline V gene (reference sequence).

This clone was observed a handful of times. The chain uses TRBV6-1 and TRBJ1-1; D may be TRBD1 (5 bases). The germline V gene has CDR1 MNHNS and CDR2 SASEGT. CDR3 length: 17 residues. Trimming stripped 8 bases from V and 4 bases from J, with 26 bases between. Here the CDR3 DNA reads TGTGCCAGCGGACCGGCGTGGACCCAGGGCGGGGCCACTGAAGCTTTCTTT. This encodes CASGPAWTQGGATEAFF.

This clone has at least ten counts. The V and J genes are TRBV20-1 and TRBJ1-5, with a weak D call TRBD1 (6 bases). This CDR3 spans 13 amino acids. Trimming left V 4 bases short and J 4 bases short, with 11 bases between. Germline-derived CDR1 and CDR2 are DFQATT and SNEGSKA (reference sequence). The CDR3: CSAMGGLNQPQHF. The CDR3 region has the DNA TGCAGTGCTATGGGGGGCCTGAATCAGCCCCAGCATTTT.